This T cell receptor beta chain was sequenced during a study of PD-L1 blockade in urothelial cancer. From germline, CDR1 is LGHNA and CDR2 YSLEER. Trimming took 2 bases from V and 2 from J, leaving 10 bases between them. This CDR3 region has 14 residues. Using immunoSEQ multiplex PCR, the repertoire was profiled, and TCRdb retains in-frame clones only, with some absent. The profile shows 95,000 to 100,000 clones, around 87% of them singletons. As to time point: pretreatment peripheral blood. The chain joins TRBV4-3 to TRBJ2-7; D possibly corresponds to TRBD1 (6 bases). This receptor was identified in a man in his 60s with urothelial cancer. The starting material was PBMCs, obtained around atezolizumab (anti-PD-L1) treatment. CDR3 sequence reads: CASSQQQGPYEQYF. As DNA, the CDR3 is TGCGCCAGCAGCCAACAACAGGGACCCTACGAGCAGTACTTC.